This note documents a single T cell receptor (beta chain) sequence. MiXCR was run by TCRdb on the 5' RACE reads, yielding one entry per CDR3 protein. The sample carries over 35,000 distinct CDR3 sequences, approximately 11% recorded once. These data originate in a study of early T cells in non-severe SARS-CoV-2 infection. Study-level background: The authors sequenced bulk RNA from unsorted whole blood, leaving chains unpaired.

Sequencing was done on a sample of whole blood. The clonotype originates from an adult who was a healthcare worker with PCR-confirmed SARS-CoV-2 infection or an uninfected control (not recorded which).

The CDR3 here is CASSFEPPPDTQYF. DNA for the CDR3: TGTGCCAGCAGCTTTGAGCCTCCCCCAGATACGCAGTATTTT. The V gene is TRBV7-9, the J gene TRBJ2-3, with D unclear. With 3 bases removed from V and 4 bases from J, the gap between germline ends came to 11 bases. Germline CDR1 reads SEHNR; CDR2 reads FQNEAQ (reference sequence). The CDR3 consists of 14 residues. The variable domain in full, completed from reference TRBV7-9 and TRBJ2-3, reads DTGVSQNPRHKITKRGQNVTFRCDPISEHNRLYWYRQTLGQGPEFLTYFQNEAQLEKSRLLSDRFSAERPKGSFSTLEIQRTEQGDSAMYLCASSFEPPPDTQYFGPGTRLTVL.